Presented here are 27 T cell receptor beta chains from one specimen sequenced in a study of T cells after yellow fever vaccination. TCRdb fed the 5' RACE reads into MiXCR, producing one record per CDR3 protein. The sample yields about 260,000 distinct CDR3 sequences, roughly 5.6% seen once. Sequencing used CD4+ T cells sorted from PBMCs, obtained on the day of the yellow fever booster vaccination. The receptor set was obtained from a man younger than 35 who received the YFV17D yellow fever vaccine.

This clonotype showed up just a few times. The V and J genes are TRBV12-3 or TRBV12-4 and TRBJ1-5; D is ambiguous. V lost 0 bases and J 2 bases, leaving 11 bases between the germline ends. This CDR3 is 16 amino acids long. The CDR3 nucleotides read TGTGCCAGCAGTTTAGCCGGCGGTCGCGGCAATCAGCCCCAGCATTTT. Protein: CASSLAGGRGNQPQHF.

This clonotype was detected ten times or more. The rearrangement links TRBV7-2 to TRBJ2-7; weak D call: TRBD2 (6 bases). The V gene's germline CDR1 is SGHTA and CDR2 FQGNSA. Trimming stripped 5 bases from V and 3 bases from J, with 11 bases between. This CDR3 contains 13 residues. This chain's CDR3 is CASSTGRGYEQYF. CDR3 DNA sequence: TGTGCCAGCAGCACCGGGCGGGGCTACGAGCAGTACTTC.

The V gene is TRBV6-1, the J gene TRBJ2-7; D is ambiguous. Germline-derived CDR1 and CDR2 are MNHNS and SASEGT. This CDR3 contains 13 residues. The ends were cut back, 6 bases at V and 3 bases at J, with 12 bases in the middle. CDR3 in amino acids: CASSARPLYEQYV. For the CDR3, the DNA is TGTGCCAGCAGCGCTAGGCCCCTCTACGAGCAGTACGTC.

This clonotype was counted between two and nine times. The V call is TRBV7-9, the J call TRBJ2-1, with D possibly TRBD1 on 6 matching bases. This CDR3 has 17 amino acids. Germline V lookup: CDR1 SEHNR, CDR2 FQNEAQ (reference sequence). Trimming took off 6 bases at V and 5 bases at J, with 23 bases between the two ends. The CDR3 nucleotides read TGTGCCAGCAGACCGGTAGTGAACAGGGATACCCACAATGAGCAGTTCTTC. Encoded protein: CASRPVVNRDTHNEQFF. The full variable domain, its missing parts supplied by reference TRBV7-9 and TRBJ2-1, is DTGVSQNPRHKITKRGQNVTFRCDPISEHNRLYWYRQTLGQGPEFLTYFQNEAQLEKSRLLSDRFSAERPKGSFSTLEIQRTEQGDSAMYLCASRPVVNRDTHNEQFFGPGTRLTVL.

This clonotype was counted between two and nine times. V gene TRBV19 combines with J gene TRBJ2-2, with 10 bases matching TRBD1. Germline loops: CDR1 LNHDA, CDR2 SQIVND (reference sequence). The V gene end was trimmed by 7 bases and the J gene end by 4 bases; junction bases not matched to a gene: 6. This CDR3 has 15 residues. The chain's CDR3 is CASIVTGGGTGELFF. As DNA, the CDR3 is TGTGCCAGTATAGTGACAGGGGGCGGCACCGGGGAGCTGTTTTTT.

This clonotype was recorded a few times. The germline gene is not matched at one end of the junction; a read error may be the cause. The chain joins TRBV3-1 to TRBJ2-2; D may match TRBD1 or TRBD2 (6 bases each). The CDR3 contains 16 residues. Germline loops: CDR1 LGHDT, CDR2 YNNKEL (reference sequence). The CDR3 nucleotides read TGTGCCAGCAGCCAAGCGGGGGCCAGATTCACCGGGGAGCTGTTATTT. Encoded protein: CASSQAGARFTGELLF.

The chain joins TRBV7-2 to TRBJ2-7; the match to TRBD1 covers 7 bases. Germline assignment: CDR1 SGHTA and CDR2 FQGNSA. This CDR3 is 15 amino acids long. Trimming at V came to 4 bases and at J to 3 bases, leaving 9 bases not matched to a gene. CDR3 sequence reads: CASSSGGPLIYEQYF. In DNA form, the CDR3 reads TGTGCCAGCAGCTCAGGGGGACCGCTCATCTACGAGCAGTACTTC. Looking up the rest from reference TRBV7-2 and TRBJ2-7 gives the full variable domain: GAGVSQSPSNKVTEKGKDVELRCDPISGHTALYWYRQSLGQGLEFLIYFQGNSAPDKSGLPSDRFSAERTGGSVSTLTIQRTQQEDSAVYLCASSSGGPLIYEQYFGPGTRLTVT.

This clonotype came up many times. The chain links TRBV27 to TRBJ1-2, with D tentatively TRBD1 (5 bases). Trimming pared 5 bases from V and 1 base from J, leaving 23 bases between. Germline V gene data show CDR1 as MNHEY and CDR2 as SMNVEV (reference sequence). The CDR3 runs to 18 residues. The CDR3 is CASSPVVGAALSNYGYTF. CDR3 DNA sequence: TGTGCCAGCAGTCCGGTTGTTGGGGCGGCGCTAAGTAACTATGGCTACACCTTC.

The chain is built from TRBV7-2 and TRBJ2-2; 7 bases are shared with TRBD2. The CDR3 spans 17 residues. V trimming: 3 bases; J trimming: 0 bases; junction bases outside the gene matches: 7. CDR1 SGHTA and CDR2 FQGNSA come from the germline V gene. CDR3 DNA sequence: TGTGCCAGCAGCTTGCGGGCCAGCGGGGCGAACACCGGGGAGCTGTTTTTT. This gives the protein CASSLRASGANTGELFF.

This clonotype was recorded a few times. V gene TRBV6-5 combines with J gene TRBJ1-5, with D maybe TRBD1 (5 bases). The CDR3 is 13 amino acids. V dropped 2 bases and J dropped 5 bases, with 7 bases sitting between them. CDR1 and CDR2 (germline): MNHEY, SVGAGI. CDR3 loop: CASSYGRDQPQHF. The CDR3 DNA follows: TGTGCCAGCAGTTACGGCAGGGATCAGCCCCAGCATTTT.

This clonotype was observed a few times. V and J are TRBV27 and TRBJ2-5, with D possibly being TRBD2 (6 bases). V shed 1 base and J shed 5 bases, with 11 bases lying between them. Germline-derived CDR1 and CDR2 are MNHEY and SMNVEV (reference sequence). The length of the CDR3 is 14 residues. The CDR3 sequence is CASSLLGGGETQYF. CDR3 sequence (DNA): TGTGCCAGCAGTTTATTGGGGGGTGGGGAGACCCAGTACTTC.

The rearrangement links TRBV10-3 to TRBJ2-5; the match to TRBD1 covers 7 bases. The CDR3 has 13 amino acids. V lost 5 bases and J lost 5; bases outside the gene matches: 5. Looked up from germline, CDR1 is ENHRY and CDR2 is SYGVKD. CDR3 protein: CAISSMTGETQYF. DNA of the CDR3: TGTGCCATCAGTTCCATGACAGGGGAGACCCAGTACTTC.

V gene TRBV14 combines with J gene TRBJ1-5; no firm D call. The CDR3 has 13 amino acids. Germline loops: CDR1 SGHDN, CDR2 FVKESK. V was cut by 4 bases and J by 3 bases, with 7 bases left in between. The CDR3 nucleotides are TGTGCCAGCAGCCCATCGGACAATCAGCCCCAGCATTTT. Translated, it gives CASSPSDNQPQHF.

This clonotype appeared a few times. The J gene is TRBJ2-5, the V gene TRBV20-1; a weak D match, TRBD1 (7 bases). CDR1 and CDR2 (germline): DFQATT, SNEGSKA (reference sequence). The CDR3 sequence is 15 residues long. Trimming shortened V by 6 bases and J by 1 base, and 18 bases separated the two germline ends. The chain's CDR3 is CSAASSGGTQETQYF. CDR3 DNA sequence: TGCAGTGCCGCCAGCTCAGGGGGGACCCAAGAGACCCAGTACTTC.

This clonotype was counted a few times. V gene TRBV6-2 or TRBV6-3 combines with J gene TRBJ1-5; TRBD1 aligns across 9 bases. This CDR3 has 14 residues. Trimming took 7 bases from V and 10 from J; bases not matched to a gene: 11. Germline loops: CDR1 MNHEY, CDR2 SVGEGT. Here the CDR3 reads CASNGQGSLTPQHF. The DNA for the CDR3 is TGTGCCAGCAATGGACAGGGGAGCCTCACTCCCCAGCATTTT.

The J gene is TRBJ2-5, the V gene TRBV7-2; 7 bases are shared with TRBD1. Germline V gene sequence: CDR1 SGHTA, CDR2 FQGNSA. This CDR3 is 14 amino acids long. V lost 4 bases, J lost 4 bases, and 6 bases stayed unmatched. The CDR3 loop is CASSSGQASETQYF. The CDR3 nucleotides read TGTGCCAGCAGCTCAGGACAGGCATCAGAGACCCAGTACTTC.

This rearrangement joins TRBV12-3 or TRBV12-4 to TRBJ2-5; D is unclear. V shed 8 bases and J shed 4 bases, with 11 bases lying between them. The CDR3 sequence is 12 residues long. The CDR3 reads CASRAQLETQYF. DNA for the CDR3: TGTGCCAGCCGGGCCCAGTTAGAGACCCAGTACTTC.

V usage is TRBV4-3 and J usage is TRBJ1-6, with D possibly matching TRBD1 (5 bases). V gave up 10 bases and J gave up 5 bases, with 15 bases separating them. The CDR3 spans 14 residues. The germline V gene encodes CDR1 LGHNA and CDR2 YSLEER. The CDR3 region has the DNA TGCGCCACTCGAAAGACAGACGATAATTCACCCCTCCACTTT. Residues: CATRKTDDNSPLHF.

In its sample, this clonotype was seen many times. This sequence joins TRBV6-6 and TRBJ2-1, with 9 bases fitting TRBD2. Trimming removed 5 bases from V and 7 bases from J; junction bases left unmatched: 9. This CDR3 spans 15 amino acids. The V gene's germline CDR1 is MNHNY and CDR2 SVGAGI (reference sequence). The CDR3 coding sequence is TGTGCCAGCAGTGCGCAGGCGGGGGGGCCAAATGAGCAGTTCTTC. Translating gives CASSAQAGGPNEQFF.

The rearrangement links TRBV5-6 to TRBJ2-7; a weak D match, TRBD2 (5 bases). The V gene lost 1 base and the J gene lost 0 bases, with 11 bases spanning the gap. Germline V lookup: CDR1 SGHDT, CDR2 YYEEEE. CDR3 length equals 15 residues. As DNA, the CDR3 is TGTGCCAGCAGCTTGATGGTTGGGAGCTCCTACGAGCAGTACTTC. It encodes CASSLMVGSSYEQYF.

The chain employs TRBV6-2 or TRBV6-3 and TRBJ2-7; D call uncertain. The V and J ends lost 8 bases and 3 bases respectively, with 20 bases between them. Germline values: CDR1 MNHEY, CDR2 SVGEGT. This CDR3 comprises 15 residues. The CDR3 protein is CASSWANSVLYEQYV. In DNA, the CDR3 is TGTGCCAGCTCCTGGGCCAACTCGGTACTCTACGAGCAGTACGTC.

This clonotype was counted between two and nine times. The chain combines TRBV4-1 with TRBJ2-4; tentatively, D is TRBD1 (5 bases). The germline CDR1 and CDR2 sequences are MGHRA and YSYEKL. The CDR3 spans 15 residues. Trimming pared 2 bases from V and 0 bases from J, leaving 8 bases between. This CDR3 reads CASSQLGVAKNIQYF. DNA for the CDR3: TGCGCCAGCAGCCAATTAGGGGTAGCCAAAAACATTCAGTACTTC.

V is TRBV10-3 and J is TRBJ2-5; D is ambiguous. The CDR3 consists of 13 residues. V was trimmed by 3 bases and J by 5 bases, leaving 10 bases between them. CDR1 and CDR2 (germline): ENHRY, SYGVKD. The CDR3 region has the DNA TGTGCCATCAGTGACGGTACTTGGGAGACCCAGTACTTC. The encoded protein is CAISDGTWETQYF.

The V call is TRBV20-1, the J call TRBJ1-2, with 9 bases lining up with TRBD1. The length of the CDR3 is 14 residues. Germline CDR1 is DFQATT and CDR2 is SNEGSKA (reference sequence). V dropped 3 bases and J dropped 5; count of bases not matched to a gene: 7. The CDR3 region is CSASEHGQGYGYTF. DNA of the CDR3: TGCAGTGCTAGCGAGCACGGACAGGGGTATGGCTACACCTTC.

The chain joins TRBV4-2 to TRBJ2-1, with no clear D. The CDR3 is 15 residues long. The V end lost 4 bases, the J end lost 8 bases, and 18 bases lay between the germline ends. Germline V gene data show CDR1 as LGHNA and CDR2 as YNFKEQ. The CDR3 sequence is CASSLPGPKADEQFF. The CDR3, as DNA: TGTGCCAGCAGCCTGCCGGGCCCAAAGGCAGATGAGCAGTTCTTC.

The chain joins TRBV7-2 to TRBJ2-5; 9 bases agree with TRBD1. CDR1 is SGHTA, CDR2 FQGNSA, per germline. The length of the CDR3 is 14 residues. J gave up 5 bases and V 5 bases, and 6 bases lay outside the gene matches. CDR3 nucleotides: TGTGCCAGCAGCGTAATACAGGGGGCTGAGACCCAGTACTTC. Its protein is CASSVIQGAETQYF.

Ten or more counts support this clonotype. V usage is TRBV20-1 and J usage is TRBJ1-2, with TRBD1 matching over 8 bases. CDR3 size: 13 residues. The germline gives CDR1 DFQATT, CDR2 SNEGSKA (reference sequence). The trim removed 3 bases at V and 4 bases at J, leaving 4 bases unmatched. Here the CDR3 reads CSARNTGGYGYTF. Here the CDR3 DNA reads TGCAGTGCTAGGAATACAGGGGGCTATGGCTACACCTTC.